A single T cell receptor beta chain is shown here with its context. As processed by the authors: After removing out-of-frame reads, 2 million to 2.5 million distinct TCRbeta sequences remained. Clones were read by immunoSEQ multiplex PCR, and TCRdb kept only the in-frame ones, dropping some. Clone size and V and J calls were adopted from that table, with D and trimming inferred from the DNA. The sample shows about 48,000 clones, around 80% of them seen only once. The data were obtained in a study of memory CD4+ T cells and cytomegalovirus serostatus. The overall study: Healthy Belgian adult donors included nine or ten CMV-positive and some 24 CMV-negative people.

Single viable CD3+CD4+CD8-CD45RO+ cells were sorted as the memory CD4+ T cells. Serum IgG to CMV pp150, pp28, p38 and p52 defined serostatus. Trimming stripped 5 bases from V and 2 bases from J, with 5 bases between. This CDR3 has 12 residues. CDR1 is SEHNR, CDR2 FQNEAQ, per germline (reference sequence). The TCR comes from an adult in good health and CMV-seronegative. V usage is TRBV7-9 and J usage is TRBJ2-3; D uncertain. What was sequenced was memory CD4+ T cells from blood. CDR3 loop: CASSPTTDTQYF. CDR3 sequence (DNA): TGTGCCAGCAGCCCGACCACAGATACGCAGTATTTT. The full variable domain, rest sourced from reference TRBV7-9 and TRBJ2-3, is DTGVSQNPRHKITKRGQNVTFRCDPISEHNRLYWYRQTLGQGPEFLTYFQNEAQLEKSRLLSDRFSAERPKGSFSTLEIQRTEQGDSAMYLCASSPTTDTQYFGPGTRLTVL.